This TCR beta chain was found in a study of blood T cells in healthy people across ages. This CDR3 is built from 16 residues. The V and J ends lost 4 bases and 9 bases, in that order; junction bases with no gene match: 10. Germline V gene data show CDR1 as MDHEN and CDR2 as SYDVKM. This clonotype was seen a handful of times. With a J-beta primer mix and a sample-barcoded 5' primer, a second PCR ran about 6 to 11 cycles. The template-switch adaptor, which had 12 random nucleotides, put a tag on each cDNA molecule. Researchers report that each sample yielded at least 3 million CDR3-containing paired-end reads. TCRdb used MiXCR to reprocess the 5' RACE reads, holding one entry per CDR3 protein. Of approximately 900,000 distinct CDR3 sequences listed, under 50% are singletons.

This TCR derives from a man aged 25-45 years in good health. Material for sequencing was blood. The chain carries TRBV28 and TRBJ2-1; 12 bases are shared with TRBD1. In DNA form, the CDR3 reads TGTGCCAGCAGTTATTTGCGAGGGACAGGGGGCGTTGAGCAGTTCTTC. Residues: CASSYLRGTGGVEQFF.